A selection of T cell receptor beta chains follows, all from one sample in a study of PD-L1 blockade in urothelial cancer. The method was immunoSEQ multiplex PCR; TCRdb's version includes in-frame clones alone and lacks a portion of them. The data contain 35,000 to 40,000 clones, 90% of them seen just once; the ten biggest clones take up around 8.3%. The material sequenced was PBMCs, taken around atezolizumab (anti-PD-L1) treatment. All receptors come from a man aged 70-80 years with urothelial cancer. The CDR3 runs from the conserved cysteine through the conserved F or W. The D gene is left open where the match is weak. Expanded clones get a size class; other rows say once, few or many, or leave the size out.

j_call: TRBJ2-7; clone_size: NA; cdr3_length: 16; d_call: TRBD2; v_call: TRBV15; cdr3_nt: TGTGCCACCAGCAGACCCAGACTAGCTTTATCTGACGAGCAGTACTTC; cdr3_aa: CATSRPRLALSDEQYF
j_call: TRBJ1-5; clone_size: NA; cdr3_length: 11; d_call: NA; v_call: TRBV19; cdr3_nt: TGTGCCAGTAGTATCAGGGAGGATACGCATTTT; cdr3_aa: CASSIREDTHF
j_call: TRBJ1-4; clone_size: once; cdr3_length: 14; d_call: NA; v_call: TRBV30; cdr3_nt: TGTGCCTGGAGCACAGGGATGACTAATGAAAAACTGTTTTTT; cdr3_aa: CAWSTGMTNEKLFF
j_call: TRBJ1-2; clone_size: NA; cdr3_length: 15; d_call: TRBD1; v_call: TRBV27; cdr3_nt: TGTGCCACACCAGACAGGGAGAATGGCTCTAATGGCTACACCTTC; cdr3_aa: CATPDRENGSNGYTF
j_call: TRBJ1-4; clone_size: once; cdr3_length: 15; d_call: NA; v_call: TRBV5-1; cdr3_nt: TGCGCCAGCAGTGTGGAGGGAGCAACTAATGAAAAACTGTTTTTT; cdr3_aa: CASSVEGATNEKLFF
j_call: TRBJ1-2; clone_size: NA; cdr3_length: 15; d_call: TRBD1; v_call: TRBV5-1; cdr3_nt: TGCGCCAGCAGCTCCGCCGGACAGGGAACCTATGGCTACACCTTC; cdr3_aa: CASSSAGQGTYGYTF
j_call: TRBJ2-7; clone_size: NA; cdr3_length: 14; d_call: TRBD1; v_call: TRBV7-6; cdr3_nt: TGTGCCAGCAGCCCGCCAGGGGGTTACTACGAGCAGTACTTC; cdr3_aa: CASSPPGGYYEQYF
j_call: TRBJ2-1; clone_size: NA; cdr3_length: 16; d_call: TRBD2; v_call: TRBV5-1; cdr3_nt: TGCGCCAGCACTTTGGAGGGACTAGGCACCTACAATGAGCAGTTCTTC; cdr3_aa: CASTLEGLGTYNEQFF
j_call: TRBJ2-7; clone_size: NA; cdr3_length: 14; d_call: TRBD2; v_call: TRBV5-6; cdr3_nt: TGTGCCAGCAGCTTAAAAGCGGGAGTGCACGAGCAGTACTTC; cdr3_aa: CASSLKAGVHEQYF
j_call: TRBJ2-7; clone_size: NA; cdr3_length: 13; d_call: NA; v_call: TRBV7-8; cdr3_nt: TGTGCCAGCAGCATAAGGGAAGGGGGCGAGCAGTACTTC; cdr3_aa: CASSIREGGEQYF
j_call: TRBJ2-1; clone_size: NA; cdr3_length: 20; d_call: TRBD2; v_call: TRBV30; cdr3_nt: TGTGCCTGGAGTGTATTCGTACTAGCGGGAGGTAGTTTAAAGGACAATGAGCAGTTCTTC; cdr3_aa: CAWSVFVLAGGSLKDNEQFF
j_call: TRBJ2-7; clone_size: NA; cdr3_length: 14; d_call: NA; v_call: TRBV5-4; cdr3_nt: TGTGCCAGCAGCTTGGGGCAGGTCGCGGGCGAGCAGTACTTC; cdr3_aa: CASSLGQVAGEQYF
j_call: TRBJ1-3; clone_size: NA; cdr3_length: 17; d_call: NA; v_call: TRBV28; cdr3_nt: TGTGCCAGCGCTGTGGACACTGACCTGTACTCTGGAAACACCATATATTTT; cdr3_aa: CASAVDTDLYSGNTIYF
j_call: TRBJ2-1; clone_size: once; cdr3_length: 14; d_call: NA; v_call: TRBV10-2; cdr3_nt: TGCGCCAGCAGTGAGGTGAGCGACTACAATGAGCAGTTCTTC; cdr3_aa: CASSEVSDYNEQFF
j_call: TRBJ2-2; clone_size: NA; cdr3_length: 15; d_call: NA; v_call: TRBV27; cdr3_nt: TGTGCCAGCAGTTTCGATAGGGGTTTAGCCGGGGAGCTGTTTTTT; cdr3_aa: CASSFDRGLAGELFF
j_call: TRBJ2-1; clone_size: NA; cdr3_length: 13; d_call: NA; v_call: TRBV4-2; cdr3_nt: TGTGCCAGCAGCCAACCTGAGGGCAATGAGCAGTTCTTC; cdr3_aa: CASSQPEGNEQFF
j_call: TRBJ2-7; clone_size: NA; cdr3_length: 11; d_call: NA; v_call: TRBV5-1; cdr3_nt: TGCGCCAGCAGCAATAAATACGAGCAGTACTTC; cdr3_aa: CASSNKYEQYF
j_call: TRBJ1-3; clone_size: NA; cdr3_length: 15; d_call: TRBD1; v_call: TRBV7-9; cdr3_nt: TGTGCCAGCAGCTTAAAGAGGGGGCGAGGAAACACCATATATTTT; cdr3_aa: CASSLKRGRGNTIYF
j_call: TRBJ2-7; clone_size: NA; cdr3_length: 13; d_call: TRBD1; v_call: TRBV11-2; cdr3_nt: TGTGCCAGCAGCTTCGGACAGGGAAACGAGCAGTACTTC; cdr3_aa: CASSFGQGNEQYF
j_call: TRBJ2-2; clone_size: few; cdr3_length: 14; d_call: NA; v_call: TRBV6-5; cdr3_nt: TGTGCCAGCAGTTACCTCCGAGGTGGCGGGGAGCTGTTTTTT; cdr3_aa: CASSYLRGGGELFF
j_call: TRBJ2-7; clone_size: NA; cdr3_length: 13; d_call: NA; v_call: TRBV2; cdr3_nt: TGTGCCAGCAGTGAGGACAGAGGATACGAGCAGTACTTC; cdr3_aa: CASSEDRGYEQYF
j_call: TRBJ2-7; clone_size: NA; cdr3_length: 15; d_call: TRBD2; v_call: TRBV30; cdr3_nt: TGTGGGCTTGGGGTAGCGGGAGCTTCCTCCTACGAGCAGTACTTC; cdr3_aa: CGLGVAGASSYEQYF
j_call: TRBJ2-1; clone_size: NA; cdr3_length: 16; d_call: TRBD2; v_call: TRBV19; cdr3_nt: TGTGCCAGTAGTATTAAGCCGAGCGGGAGAAGTAATGAGCAGTTCTTC; cdr3_aa: CASSIKPSGRSNEQFF
j_call: TRBJ2-7; clone_size: NA; cdr3_length: 15; d_call: NA; v_call: TRBV11-1; cdr3_nt: TGTGCCAGCAGCTTTTATAGACGGGAGCAGGGCGAGCAGTACTTC; cdr3_aa: CASSFYRREQGEQYF
j_call: TRBJ1-1; clone_size: NA; cdr3_length: 13; d_call: NA; v_call: TRBV19; cdr3_nt: TGTGCCAGTACCCTGACAGTGAACACTGAAGCTTTCTTT; cdr3_aa: CASTLTVNTEAFF
j_call: TRBJ2-1; clone_size: NA; cdr3_length: 17; d_call: TRBD2; v_call: TRBV5-1; cdr3_nt: TGCGCCAGCAGCTTGGAACTAGCGGGAAGGGTGGGCAATGAGCAGTTCTTC; cdr3_aa: CASSLELAGRVGNEQFF
j_call: TRBJ2-7; clone_size: NA; cdr3_length: 14; d_call: NA; v_call: TRBV11-2; cdr3_nt: TGTGCCAGCAGCTTAAGTGGTGGGCCGTACGAGCAGTACTTC; cdr3_aa: CASSLSGGPYEQYF
j_call: TRBJ1-5; clone_size: NA; cdr3_length: 15; d_call: NA; v_call: TRBV4-1; cdr3_nt: TGCGCCAGCAGCCAAGGACGAGGAAGCAATCAGCCCCAGCATTTT; cdr3_aa: CASSQGRGSNQPQHF
j_call: TRBJ2-3; clone_size: NA; cdr3_length: 15; d_call: TRBD2; v_call: TRBV4-1; cdr3_nt: TGCGCCAGCAGCCAAGTACTAGCGGGAGGATCATTGCAGTATTTT; cdr3_aa: CASSQVLAGGSLQYF
j_call: TRBJ1-1; clone_size: NA; cdr3_length: 15; d_call: TRBD1; v_call: TRBV28; cdr3_nt: TGTGCCAGCAGACTAACAGGGGCCATTAACACTGAAGCTTTCTTT; cdr3_aa: CASRLTGAINTEAFF
j_call: TRBJ2-5; clone_size: NA; cdr3_length: 14; d_call: TRBD1; v_call: TRBV7-9; cdr3_nt: TGTGCCAGCAGCTTGGGACAGATAAAAGAGACCCAGTACTTC; cdr3_aa: CASSLGQIKETQYF
j_call: TRBJ2-1; clone_size: NA; cdr3_length: 16; d_call: TRBD2; v_call: TRBV5-4; cdr3_nt: TGTGCCAGCAGCTTGGCTAGCGGGTCTCTCTACAATGAGCAGTTCTTC; cdr3_aa: CASSLASGSLYNEQFF
j_call: TRBJ1-2; clone_size: NA; cdr3_length: 16; d_call: NA; v_call: TRBV4-1; cdr3_nt: TGCGCCAGCAGCCAAGGGGGCAGGGGCCGAGGCTATGGCTACACCTTC; cdr3_aa: CASSQGGRGRGYGYTF